The 21 T cell receptor beta chains below were found in one sample sequenced in a study of cytomegalovirus exposure and HLA in healthy donors. Primers for the PCR totalled 60 Vbeta and 13 Jbeta. Produced via immunoSEQ multiplex PCR; TCRdb's table is partial and in-frame only. The table has about 120,000 clones, approximately 81% seen once. The sequenced material came from PBMCs. The receptors originated from a woman between 25 and 40 years old in good health and CMV-seronegative.

This clone was recorded a few times. The rearrangement uses TRBV10-2 and TRBJ2-7; D may be TRBD1 (5 bases). V was pared by 7 bases and J by 4 bases, with 20 bases between. Germline V gene data show CDR1 as WSHSY and CDR2 as SAAADI. The CDR3 has 15 residues. The CDR3 DNA reads TGCGCCAGCACCTCCCTCGGGCAGGGCAAATACGAGCAGTACTTC. Its protein product is CASTSLGQGKYEQYF.

This rearrangement joins TRBV7-6 to TRBJ2-5; TRBD1 is a possible D gene (5 bases). Germline-derived CDR1 and CDR2 are SGHVS and FNYEAQ. The CDR3 sequence is 14 residues long. V was shortened by 3 bases and J by 0 bases, with 8 bases between the two germline ends. CDR3 sequence reads: CASSFRGNQETQYF. In DNA, the CDR3 is TGTGCCAGCAGCTTTAGGGGAAACCAAGAGACCCAGTACTTC.

The V gene is TRBV5-1, the J gene TRBJ1-2; TRBD1 might be the D (5 bases). Germline assignment: CDR1 SGHRS and CDR2 YFSETQ. The ends were cut back, 4 bases at V and 8 bases at J, with 27 bases in the middle. This CDR3 is built from 17 residues. The CDR3 DNA reads TGCGCCAGCAGCCCCGAACCGCGTACAGGAGTAGTAGGAGGCTACACCTTC. Protein: CASSPEPRTGVVGGYTF.

This chain joins TRBV19 and TRBJ1-3; D might be TRBD1 (6 bases). The V end lost 7 bases, the J end lost 0 bases, and 10 bases lay between the germline ends. Germline V gene data show CDR1 as LNHDA and CDR2 as SQIVND (reference sequence). The CDR3 loop spans 14 amino acids. The CDR3 DNA reads as TGTGCCAGTACCAGGGGCATCTCTGGAAACACCATATATTTT. Translating gives CASTRGISGNTIYF.

The V call is TRBV7-6, the J call TRBJ2-2; D might be TRBD2 (5 bases). Germline CDR1 reads SGHVS; CDR2 reads FNYEAQ. This CDR3 is built from 16 residues. Trimming cost V 5 bases and J 1 base, with 14 bases left between them. The CDR3 bases are TGTGCCAGCAGCCCGCAAGGGCGGGTGAACACCGGGGAGCTGTTTTTT. Translated: CASSPQGRVNTGELFF. Full variable domain (missing parts from reference TRBV7-6 and TRBJ2-2): GAGVSQSPRYKVTKRGQDVALRCDPISGHVSLYWYRQALGQGPEFLTYFNYEAQQDKSGLPNDRFSAERPEGSISTLTIQRTEQRDSAMYRCASSPQGRVNTGELFFGEGSRLTVL.

The rearrangement joins TRBV10-3 to TRBJ2-1; 14 bases are shared with TRBD2. The CDR3 consists of 17 residues. The junction had 7 bases not matched to a gene; V was cut back by 2 bases and J by 7 bases. Per germline, CDR1 ENHRY and CDR2 SYGVKD. This CDR3 is CAISEHEGLAGGNEQFF. DNA for the CDR3: TGTGCCATCAGTGAGCACGAAGGACTAGCGGGAGGTAATGAGCAGTTCTTC.

The genes are TRBV9 and TRBJ2-5, with D possibly matching TRBD1 (6 bases). The CDR3 runs 13 residues. The V gene lost 3 bases and the J gene lost 2 bases, with 8 bases spanning the gap. Germline assignment: CDR1 SGDLS and CDR2 YYNGEE. The CDR3 DNA sequence: TGTGCCAGCAGCGGGGACATTCAAGAGACCCAGTACTTC. Translated, it gives CASSGDIQETQYF.

J is TRBJ2-3 and V is TRBV5-1; D ambiguous. V dropped 3 bases and J dropped 1 base, with 12 bases sitting between them. Germline CDR1 and CDR2: SGHRS and YFSETQ. This CDR3 is built from 15 residues. The CDR3 is CASSSDTPRTDTQYF. DNA of the CDR3: TGCGCCAGCAGCTCCGACACTCCTCGCACAGATACGCAGTATTTT.

Note on this clone: The sample has other DNA sequences that encode this CDR3 too. The chain is built from TRBV18 and TRBJ2-3; 8 bases match TRBD2. The CDR3 length is 14 residues. The germline CDR1 and CDR2 sequences are KGHSH and LQKENI. V lost 0 bases and J lost 6; bases outside the gene matches: 2. Written as DNA, the CDR3 is TGTGCCAGCTCACCACCTAGCGGGACTGATACGCAGTATTTT. It specifies CASSPPSGTDTQYF. Filled out from reference TRBV18 and TRBJ2-3, the complete variable domain reads NAGVMQNPRHLVRRRGQEARLRCSPMKGHSHVYWYRQLPEEGLKFMVYLQKENIIDESGMPKERFSAEFPKEGPSILRIQQVVRGDSAAYFCASSPPSGTDTQYFGPGTRLTVL.

V usage is TRBV10-1 and J usage is TRBJ2-5; D is unresolved. Germline values: CDR1 WNHNN, CDR2 SYGVQD (reference sequence). Trimming left V 6 bases short and J 3 bases short, with 5 bases between. The CDR3 has 11 residues. The CDR3 region is CASSREETQYF. CDR3 in DNA: TGCGCCAGCAGCCGAGAAGAGACCCAGTACTTC.

The chain recombines TRBV7-8 with TRBJ2-1, with TRBD2 matching 10 bases. The CDR3 loop spans 16 amino acids. CDR1 is SGHVS, CDR2 FQNEAQ, per germline. The ends lost 4 bases at V and 8 bases at J; junction bases unmatched: 11. CDR3 in DNA: TGTGCCAGCAGCTCTTCCGACCTAGCGGGAGCCCATGAGCAGTTCTTC. It encodes CASSSSDLAGAHEQFF.

The gene calls are TRBV2 and TRBJ1-4; D gene ambiguous. V was pared by 1 base and J by 13 bases, with 10 bases between. CDR1 and CDR2 (germline): SNHLY, FYNNEI. The CDR3 sequence is 12 residues long. The CDR3 DNA reads as TGTGCCAGCAGTGAAGAAGGAGGAGCACTGTTTTTT. It is translated as CASSEEGGALFF.

The CDR3 sequence: CAWSYSTGGFYEQYF. CDR3 DNA sequence: TGTGCCTGGAGTTATAGCACAGGGGGCTTCTACGAGCAGTACTTC. V and J are TRBV30 and TRBJ2-7, with 9 bases that match TRBD1. V lost 2 bases to trimming and J lost 3 bases; unmatched junction nucleotides: 8. Germline V gives CDR1 GTSNPN, CDR2 SVGIG (reference sequence). The CDR3 runs 15 residues.

About this clone itself: Germline and junction disagree at one end, which may indicate a read error. The chain links TRBV7-9 to TRBJ2-5, with TRBD2 matching 7 bases. Germline V gene data show CDR1 as SEHNR and CDR2 as FQNEAQ (reference sequence). The CDR3 runs to 16 residues. DNA of the CDR3: TGTTCCAGCAGCTTAGTGGGAAGCGGGATTGGAGAGACCCAGTACTTC. It codes for CSSSLVGSGIGETQYF.

There are a few counts of this clone. This CDR3 reads CASSFAGGGYEQYF. CDR3 DNA sequence: TGTGCCAGCAGTTTTGCGGGAGGGGGCTACGAGCAGTACTTC. The V gene is TRBV28, the J gene TRBJ2-7, with TRBD2 matching 9 bases. This CDR3 region has 14 residues. V gave up 3 bases and J gave up 3 bases; unmatched junction bases: 3. CDR1 is MDHEN and CDR2 is SYDVKM in the germline V gene. Filled out from reference TRBV28 and TRBJ2-7, the complete variable domain reads DVKVTQSSRYLVKRTGEKVFLECVQDMDHENMFWYRQDPGLGLRLIYFSYDVKMKEKGDIPEGYSVSREKKERFSLILESASTNQTSMYLCASSFAGGGYEQYFGPGTRLTVT.

The rearrangement joins TRBV19 to TRBJ2-1; 8 bases match TRBD2. The germline V gene encodes CDR1 LNHDA and CDR2 SQIVND (reference sequence). This CDR3 is 15 amino acids long. V was pared by 1 base and J by 5 bases, with 4 bases of the junction left unmatched. The CDR3 spells CASSIAGGPNNEQFF. The CDR3, as DNA: TGTGCCAGTAGTATAGCGGGAGGGCCGAACAATGAGCAGTTCTTC. Full variable domain (missing parts from reference TRBV19 and TRBJ2-1): DGGITQSPKYLFRKEGQNVTLSCEQNLNHDAMYWYRQDPGQGLRLIYYSQIVNDFQKGDIAEGYSVSREKKESFPLTVTSAQKNPTAFYLCASSIAGGPNNEQFFGPGTRLTVL.

This clone was observed a few times. The chain carries TRBV29-1 and TRBJ2-1; 7 bases line up with TRBD2. Germline V gene sequence: CDR1 SQVTM, CDR2 ANQGSEA. CDR3 size: 14 residues. With 3 bases clipped from V and 9 bases from J, the junction kept 11 bases outside the gene matches. The chain's CDR3 is CSVDWGRAEGEQFF. The CDR3, as DNA: TGCAGCGTTGATTGGGGGAGGGCCGAGGGTGAGCAGTTCTTC.

The rearrangement uses TRBV7-6 and TRBJ2-7; 8 nucleotides match TRBD1. The CDR3 is 13 amino acids. The V gene's germline CDR1 is SGHVS and CDR2 FNYEAQ. V gave up 6 bases and J gave up 0 bases; unmatched junction bases: 1. DNA for the CDR3: TGTGCCAGCAGGGGACAGGCCTCCTACGAGCAGTACTTC. Translated: CASRGQASYEQYF.

This clone was counted a single time. The chain employs TRBV4-1 and TRBJ2-3, with 9 nucleotides matching TRBD1. V was clipped by 0 bases and J by 0 bases; unmatched bases: 7. This CDR3 spans 18 amino acids. Germline V gene data show CDR1 as MGHRA and CDR2 as YSYEKL. CDR3 loop: CASSQERGQGPSTDTQYF. CDR3 nucleotides: TGCGCCAGCAGCCAAGAGCGTGGACAGGGGCCTAGCACAGATACGCAGTATTTT.

Here the CDR3 DNA reads TGTGCCAGCAGCTCAAGTGGGACAGGGCCGGGTACCGGGGAGCTGTTTTTT. The encoded protein is CASSSSGTGPGTGELFF. V gene TRBV7-9 combines with J gene TRBJ2-2, with 9 nucleotides matching TRBD1. The germline gives CDR1 SEHNR, CDR2 FQNEAQ (reference sequence). CDR3 length equals 17 residues. J was trimmed by 5 bases and V by 4 bases; bases with no gene match: 11.

J is TRBJ1-5 and V is TRBV6-1; 9 bases agree with TRBD1. Trimming took 4 bases from V and 1 from J; bases not matched to a gene: 2. This CDR3 is 15 amino acids long. Germline CDR1 and CDR2: MNHNS and SASEGT. Written as DNA, the CDR3 is TGTGCCAGCAGTGGGGGGACAGGGAGCAATCAGCCCCAGCATTTT. Translated, it gives CASSGGTGSNQPQHF.